Listed here are 30 T cell receptor beta chains from one sample, sequenced in a study of T cell responses to AZD1222 COVID-19 vaccine. Here immunoSEQ multiplex PCR was the method, and the copy in TCRdb shows in-frame clones only, minus some. There are fewer than 150,000 clones in the sample; 88% occur only once, and approximately 3.4% lies in the top ten. The source material was peripheral blood, sampled 28 days after the second AZD1222 dose. These receptors all stem from an adult who received the AZD1222 COVID-19 vaccine.

The chain employs TRBV3-1 (or the pseudogene TRBV3-2) and TRBJ2-3; the D gene is possibly TRBD1 (6 bases). The germline V gene encodes CDR1 LGHDT and CDR2 YNNKEL (reference sequence). This CDR3 is 16 amino acids long. V was shortened by 2 bases and J by 4 bases, with 16 bases between the two germline ends. The CDR3 sequence is CASSQSRGDIPDTQYF. CDR3 DNA: TGTGCCAGCAGCCAATCTAGAGGGGACATTCCAGATACGCAGTATTTT.

The rearrangement links TRBV30 to TRBJ1-1; 8 bases match TRBD1. This CDR3 contains 15 residues. With V trimmed by 0 bases and J by 4 bases, 7 bases remained unmatched. CDR1 and CDR2 from the germline V gene are GTSNPN and SVGIG (reference sequence). The CDR3 here is CAWSVPGGLGTEAFF. The DNA of the CDR3 is TGTGCCTGGAGTGTACCAGGGGGCCTTGGCACTGAAGCTTTCTTT.

The V call is TRBV25-1, the J call TRBJ1-5, with D possibly TRBD1 on 5 matching bases. The length of the CDR3 is 15 residues. The V end was cut by 1 base, the J end by 2 bases, with 9 bases between. In germline, CDR1 is MGHDK, CDR2 SYGVNS. For the CDR3, the DNA is TGTGCCAGCAGTGAATCTGGGGGGGGCAATCAGCCCCAGCATTTT. Protein: CASSESGGGNQPQHF.

The J gene is TRBJ1-1, the V gene TRBV20-1; no definite D call. Germline V gene lookup returns CDR1 DFQATT and CDR2 SNEGSKA (reference sequence). This CDR3 has 11 amino acids. Trimming cost V 3 bases and J 3 bases, with 5 bases left between them. CDR3 bases: TGCAGTGCTAGCCCCGACACTGAAGCTTTCTTT. It specifies CSASPDTEAFF.

The chain recombines TRBV6-2 or TRBV6-3 with TRBJ2-3, with 9 bases lining up with TRBD2. This CDR3 spans 17 amino acids. The V and J ends lost 2 bases and 1 base, in that order; junction bases with no gene match: 7. Germline CDR1 and CDR2: MNHEY and SVGEGT. The CDR3 DNA reads as TGTGCCAGCAGTTACGCAGATGGCGGGGGGGGCACAGATACGCAGTATTTT. Translated: CASSYADGGGGTDTQYF.

Of note for this clone: Other nucleotide sequences from this sample produce the same CDR3. CDR3 in amino acids: CASSYSAGSNQPQHF. DNA of the CDR3: TGTGCCAGCAGTTACTCGGCCGGTAGCAATCAGCCCCAGCATTTT. This rearrangement joins TRBV6-5 to TRBJ1-5; D ambiguous. The CDR3 extends over 15 amino acids. CDR1 and CDR2 from the germline V gene are MNHEY and SVGAGI. V was trimmed by 0 bases and J by 0 bases, leaving 6 bases between them.

This sequence joins TRBV7-9 and TRBJ2-1, with D possibly TRBD2 on 5 matching bases. CDR3 length: 12 amino acids. Germline V gene data show CDR1 as SEHNR and CDR2 as FQNEAQ (reference sequence). V shed 7 bases and J shed 10 bases, with 14 bases lying between them. As DNA, the CDR3 is TGTGCCAGCACCATCAGAGGGCTAGAGCAGTTCTTC. It yields the protein CASTIRGLEQFF.

The sample holds one count of this clone. V gene TRBV29-1 combines with J gene TRBJ2-7; 8 bases map to TRBD1. Trimming at V came to 2 bases and at J to 1 base, leaving 4 bases not matched to a gene. From germline, CDR1 is SQVTM and CDR2 ANQGSEA. This CDR3 contains 14 residues. Written as DNA, the CDR3 is TGCAGCGTTGAACAAACAGGGGGATCCTACGAGCAGTACTTC. Amino acid sequence: CSVEQTGGSYEQYF.

The V gene is TRBV10-3, the J gene TRBJ1-2; a weak D match, TRBD1 (5 bases). Looked up from germline, CDR1 is ENHRY and CDR2 is SYGVKD. CDR3 size: 14 residues. Trimming stripped 2 bases from V and 3 bases from J, with 10 bases between. CDR3 nucleotides: TGTGCCATCAGTGAGACGAGGGGAGACTATGGCTACACCTTC. It is translated as CAISETRGDYGYTF.

The CDR3 DNA reads as TGTGCCAGCAGTTTCGGGCCTAGCGGGAGAAGCACAGATACGCAGTATTTT. Translated: CASSFGPSGRSTDTQYF. The chain joins TRBV28 to TRBJ2-3, with TRBD2 matching 10 bases. The CDR3 extends over 17 amino acids. Germline CDR1 reads MDHEN; CDR2 reads SYDVKM. The trim removed 3 bases at V and 0 bases at J, leaving 6 bases unmatched.

The rearrangement links TRBV6-4 to TRBJ2-3, with TRBD1 as a possible D gene (6 bases). This CDR3 is built from 14 residues. The germline V gene encodes CDR1 MRHNA and CDR2 SNTAGT. The V and J ends lost 4 bases and 4 bases respectively, with 12 bases between them. The CDR3 sequence is CASSGDTISDTQYF. The CDR3 coding sequence is TGTGCCAGCAGTGGGGACACTATTTCAGATACGCAGTATTTT.

The J gene is TRBJ1-5, the V gene TRBV5-1, with a possible D match to TRBD1 (5 bases). The CDR3 covers 15 residues. With 0 bases removed from V and 1 base from J, the gap between germline ends came to 8 bases. In germline, CDR1 is SGHRS, CDR2 YFSETQ. The CDR3 spells CASSLGGVSNQPQHF. Written as DNA, the CDR3 is TGCGCCAGCAGCTTGGGAGGGGTGAGCAATCAGCCCCAGCATTTT.

The CDR3 DNA is TGTGCCATCGCTTCGGGGAACACTGAAGCTTTCTTT. Translated: CAIASGNTEAFF. The chain is built from TRBV10-3 and TRBJ1-1; D unclear. V was clipped by 8 bases and J by 1 base, with 8 bases between them. This CDR3 region has 12 residues. Germline V lookup: CDR1 ENHRY, CDR2 SYGVKD.

The CDR3 DNA reads TGTGCCAGCGCCAGAGTTAGGAGGGGCTACGAGCAGTACTTC. Translating gives CASARVRRGYEQYF. The chain carries TRBV25-1 and TRBJ2-7; D perhaps matches TRBD2 (6 bases). V was cut by 8 bases and J by 3 bases, with 17 bases left in between. CDR1 MGHDK and CDR2 SYGVNS come from the germline V gene. This CDR3 has 14 amino acids.

The chain uses TRBV12-3 or TRBV12-4 and TRBJ1-1; D might be TRBD1 (5 bases). The CDR3 is made up of 13 amino acids. Trimming removed 3 bases at V and 6 bases at J, with 11 bases between. DNA for the CDR3: TGTGCCAGCAGTTTCGGGGGGTTTGCTGAAGCTTTCTTT. Its translation is CASSFGGFAEAFF.

J is TRBJ2-5 and V is TRBV15; TRBD2 is a possible D gene (6 bases). The germline V and J ends were trimmed by 8 bases and 5 bases, with 12 bases remaining between them. CDR1 and CDR2 from the germline V gene are LNHNV and YYDKDF (reference sequence). The CDR3 extends over 12 amino acids. CDR3 amino acids: CATRAGRETQYF. The CDR3 nucleotides read TGTGCCACCCGGGCAGGGAGGGAGACCCAGTACTTC. Together with reference TRBV15 and TRBJ2-5, the CDR3 gives the full variable domain: DAMVIQNPRYQVTQFGKPVTLSCSQTLNHNVMYWYQQKSSQAPKLLFHYYDKDFNNEADTPDNFQSRRPNTSFCFLDIRSPGLGDTAMYLCATRAGRETQYFGPGTRLLVL.

The gene calls are TRBV4-3 and TRBJ2-5, with 10 bases fitting TRBD2. V lost 0 bases and J lost 5; bases outside the gene matches: 9. The CDR3 sequence is 17 residues long. The germline V gene encodes CDR1 LGHNA and CDR2 YSLEER. CDR3 sequence reads: CASSQDPAGGAVETQYF. The CDR3, as DNA: TGCGCCAGCAGCCAAGACCCAGCGGGGGGGGCCGTGGAGACCCAGTACTTC.

The chain links TRBV4-1 to TRBJ1-1; no reliable D call. The CDR3 loop spans 15 amino acids. Germline V lookup: CDR1 MGHRA, CDR2 YSYEKL. V lost 0 bases, J lost 4 bases, and 12 bases lay in between. This CDR3 is CASSQELALGTEAFF. The CDR3, as DNA: TGCGCCAGCAGCCAAGAATTGGCGTTGGGCACTGAAGCTTTCTTT.

The V gene is TRBV19, the J gene TRBJ1-1; weak D call: TRBD1 (6 bases). The germline V gene encodes CDR1 LNHDA and CDR2 SQIVND (reference sequence). V was pared by 10 bases and J by 8 bases, with 14 bases between. This CDR3 region has 11 residues. Here the CDR3 DNA reads TGTGCCACCACTCTGGGGACAGAAGCTTTCTTT. Its protein is CATTLGTEAFF. Full variable domain (outside the CDR3, taken from reference TRBV19 and TRBJ1-1): DGGITQSPKYLFRKEGQNVTLSCEQNLNHDAMYWYRQDPGQGLRLIYYSQIVNDFQKGDIAEGYSVSREKKESFPLTVTSAQKNPTAFYLCATTLGTEAFFGQGTRLTVV.

This chain connects TRBV5-4 to TRBJ2-1, with D uncertain. The CDR3 spans 13 residues. With 4 bases removed from V and 5 bases from J, the gap between germline ends came to 10 bases. CDR1 and CDR2 (germline): SGHNT, YYREEE (reference sequence). The CDR3 DNA reads as TGTGCCAGCAGCCGTCCGCCCAACAATGAGCAGTTCTTC. Its protein is CASSRPPNNEQFF.

V gene TRBV2 combines with J gene TRBJ1-4; TRBD1 matches 8 bases. The junction had 13 bases not matched to a gene; V was cut back by 8 bases and J by 5 bases. The CDR3 spans 16 residues. CDR1 SNHLY and CDR2 FYNNEI come from the germline V gene. CDR3 region: CASQERAGGRNEKLFF. Written as DNA, the CDR3 is TGTGCCAGCCAAGAGAGGGCAGGGGGCCGAAATGAAAAACTGTTTTTT.

The V gene is TRBV6-2 or TRBV6-3, the J gene TRBJ1-5; possibly TRBD1 for D (6 bases). Germline V gene data show CDR1 as MNHEY and CDR2 as SVGEGT. The CDR3 length is 15 residues. V lost 2 bases, J lost 2 bases, and 10 bases lay in between. In nucleotides, the CDR3 is TGTGCCAGCAGTTACGCCTGGACAGGCAATCAGCCCCAGCATTTT. Translated: CASSYAWTGNQPQHF.

The genes are TRBV12-5 and TRBJ2-7; TRBD1 is a possible D gene (6 bases). The CDR3 extends over 14 amino acids. The germline V gene encodes CDR1 LGHNT and CDR2 FRNRAP. V gave up 2 bases and J gave up 5 bases, with 13 bases separating them. The CDR3 region has the DNA TGTGCTAGTGGTTTGACGAAGGCAGGGGACGAGCAGTACTTC. Protein: CASGLTKAGDEQYF.

The chain links TRBV3-1 (or the pseudogene TRBV3-2) to TRBJ1-5; D is possibly TRBD1 (6 bases). The CDR3 is 13 amino acids. Trimming removed 3 bases from V and 8 bases from J, with 11 bases in between. Germline V gene sequence: CDR1 LGHDT, CDR2 YNNKEL (reference sequence). The chain's CDR3 is CASSQGALEPQHF. The DNA for the CDR3 is TGTGCCAGCAGCCAGGGGGCTCTCGAGCCCCAGCATTTT.

The rearrangement uses TRBV27 and TRBJ1-3; 10 nucleotides align to TRBD1. The V and J ends lost 6 bases and 0 bases, in that order; junction bases with no gene match: 17. This CDR3 is 20 amino acids long. The V gene's germline CDR1 is MNHEY and CDR2 SMNVEV (reference sequence). This CDR3 reads CASRPRFLGTGAFSGNTIYF. The CDR3 DNA is TGTGCCAGCAGACCTAGATTCCTCGGGACAGGGGCCTTCTCTGGAAACACCATATATTTT.

The CDR3 nucleotides are TGCGCCAGCAGCGCCGGGACAGGTGGAAACACCATATATTTT. Amino acids: CASSAGTGGNTIYF. The V gene is TRBV5-1, the J gene TRBJ1-3; 8 bases line up with TRBD1. Trimming at V came to 4 bases and at J to 3 bases, leaving 3 bases not matched to a gene. The CDR3 runs 14 residues. CDR1 SGHRS and CDR2 YFSETQ come from the germline V gene.

The rearrangement links TRBV27 to TRBJ2-7, with 9 bases lining up with TRBD1. The CDR3 covers 15 residues. CDR1 MNHEY and CDR2 SMNVEV come from the germline V gene (reference sequence). V was pared by 4 bases and J by 6 bases, with 10 bases of the junction left unmatched. DNA of the CDR3: TGTGCCAGCAGTTCTCGACAGGGGGTGGGGTCCGAGCAGTACTTC. It encodes CASSSRQGVGSEQYF.

This chain joins TRBV19 and TRBJ1-2, with 7 bases aligning to TRBD1. The germline CDR1 and CDR2 sequences are LNHDA and SQIVND (reference sequence). The CDR3 length is 15 residues. J gave up 1 base and V 9 bases, and 11 bases lay outside the gene matches. For the CDR3, the DNA is TGTGCCAGCTCCAAGGGACAGTCGGGTAACTATGGCTACACCTTC. It encodes CASSKGQSGNYGYTF.

The CDR3: CASSGQASYNSPLHF. DNA for the CDR3: TGTGCCAGCAGCGGCCAGGCATCCTATAATTCACCCCTCCACTTT. The chain employs TRBV7-8 and TRBJ1-6; D unclear. Trimming shortened V by 5 bases and J by 1 base, and 9 bases separated the two germline ends. The germline V gene encodes CDR1 SGHVS and CDR2 FQNEAQ. The length of the CDR3 is 15 residues.

The chain employs TRBV4-3 and TRBJ1-4; 7 bases align to TRBD1. V shed 3 bases and J 11 bases; nucleotides not matched to a gene: 9. The CDR3 extends over 14 amino acids. The germline gives CDR1 LGHNA, CDR2 YSLEER. For the CDR3, the DNA is TGCGCCAGCAGCCATTCAGGGGGGGAGGTGAAACTGTTTTTT. Protein sequence: CASSHSGGEVKLFF.